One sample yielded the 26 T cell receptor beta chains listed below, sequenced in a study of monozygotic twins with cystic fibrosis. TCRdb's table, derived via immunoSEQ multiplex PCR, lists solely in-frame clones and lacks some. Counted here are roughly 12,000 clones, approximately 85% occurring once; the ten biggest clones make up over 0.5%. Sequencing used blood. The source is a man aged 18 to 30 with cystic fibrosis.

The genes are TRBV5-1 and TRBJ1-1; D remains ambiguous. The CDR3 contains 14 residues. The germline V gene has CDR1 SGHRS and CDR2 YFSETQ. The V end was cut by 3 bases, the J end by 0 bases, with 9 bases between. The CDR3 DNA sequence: TGCGCCAGCAGCTCAGGCAGCATGAACACTGAAGCTTTCTTT. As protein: CASSSGSMNTEAFF.

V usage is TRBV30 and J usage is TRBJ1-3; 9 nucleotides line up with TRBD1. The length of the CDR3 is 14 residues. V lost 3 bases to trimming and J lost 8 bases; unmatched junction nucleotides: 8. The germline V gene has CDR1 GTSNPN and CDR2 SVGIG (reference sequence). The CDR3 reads CAWRKDRGPHTIYF. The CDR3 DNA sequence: TGTGCCTGGAGAAAGGACAGGGGTCCCCACACCATATATTTT.

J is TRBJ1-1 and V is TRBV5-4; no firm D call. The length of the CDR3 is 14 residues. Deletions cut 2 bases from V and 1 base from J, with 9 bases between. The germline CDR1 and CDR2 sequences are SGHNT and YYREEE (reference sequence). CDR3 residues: CASSFWVRNTEAFF. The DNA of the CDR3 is TGTGCCAGCAGCTTTTGGGTAAGGAACACTGAAGCTTTCTTT.

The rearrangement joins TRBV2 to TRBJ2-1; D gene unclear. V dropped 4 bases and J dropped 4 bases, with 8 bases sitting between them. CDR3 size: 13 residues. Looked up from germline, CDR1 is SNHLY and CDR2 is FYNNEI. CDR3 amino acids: CASSVAVYNEQFF. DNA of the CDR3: TGTGCCAGCAGTGTGGCCGTATACAATGAGCAGTTCTTC.

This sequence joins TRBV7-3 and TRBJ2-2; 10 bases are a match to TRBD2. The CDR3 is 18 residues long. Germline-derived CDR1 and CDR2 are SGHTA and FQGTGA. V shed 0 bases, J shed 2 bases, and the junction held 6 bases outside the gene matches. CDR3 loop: CASSLTRSGGPNTGELFF. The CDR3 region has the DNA TGTGCCAGCAGCTTAACTCGTAGCGGGGGGCCAAACACCGGGGAGCTGTTTTTT.

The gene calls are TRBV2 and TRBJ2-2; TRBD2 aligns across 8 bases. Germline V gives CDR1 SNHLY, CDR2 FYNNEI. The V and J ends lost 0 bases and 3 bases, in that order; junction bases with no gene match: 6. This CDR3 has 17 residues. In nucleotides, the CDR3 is TGTGCCAGCAGTGAAGCGCGGGGGGCAGGGCACACCGGGGAGCTGTTTTTT. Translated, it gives CASSEARGAGHTGELFF.

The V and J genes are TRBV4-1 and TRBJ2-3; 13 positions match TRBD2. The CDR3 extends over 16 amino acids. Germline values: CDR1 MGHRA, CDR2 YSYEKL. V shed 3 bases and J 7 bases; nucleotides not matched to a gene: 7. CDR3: CASSHRTSGRANTQYF. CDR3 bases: TGCGCCAGCAGCCACAGAACTAGCGGGAGGGCAAATACGCAGTATTTT.

The CDR3 sequence is CAWSVRRLAGGPNTQYF. CDR3 nucleotides: TGTGCCTGGAGTGTACGGAGACTAGCGGGGGGGCCAAATACGCAGTATTTT. V gene TRBV30 combines with J gene TRBJ2-3; 14 bases map to TRBD2. The V and J ends lost 0 bases and 7 bases, in that order; junction bases with no gene match: 9. The CDR3 covers 17 residues. Looked up from germline, CDR1 is GTSNPN and CDR2 is SVGIG (reference sequence).

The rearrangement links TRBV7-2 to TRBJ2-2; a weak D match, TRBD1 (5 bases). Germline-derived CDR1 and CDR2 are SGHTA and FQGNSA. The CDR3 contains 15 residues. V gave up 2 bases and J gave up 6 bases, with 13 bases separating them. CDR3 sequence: CASSLQDIVSGELFF. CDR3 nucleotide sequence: TGTGCCAGCAGCTTACAGGACATTGTGTCCGGGGAGCTGTTTTTT.

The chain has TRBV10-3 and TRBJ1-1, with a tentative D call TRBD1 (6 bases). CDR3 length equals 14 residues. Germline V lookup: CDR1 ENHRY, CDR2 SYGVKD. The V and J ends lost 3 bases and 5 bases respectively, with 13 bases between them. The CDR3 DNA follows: TGTGCCATCAGTGAACCGGGGGCAGATACTGAAGCTTTCTTT. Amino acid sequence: CAISEPGADTEAFF.

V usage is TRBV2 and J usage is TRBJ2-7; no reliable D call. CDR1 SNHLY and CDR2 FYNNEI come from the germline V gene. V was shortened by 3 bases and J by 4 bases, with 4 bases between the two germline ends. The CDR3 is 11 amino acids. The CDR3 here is CASSEGYEQYF. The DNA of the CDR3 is TGTGCCAGCAGTGAGGGGTACGAGCAGTACTTC.

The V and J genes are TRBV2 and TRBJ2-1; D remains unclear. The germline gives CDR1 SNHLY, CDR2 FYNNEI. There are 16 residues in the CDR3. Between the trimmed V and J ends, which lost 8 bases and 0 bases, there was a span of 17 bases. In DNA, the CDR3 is TGTGCCAGCGAAAGGCGCACTATAAGCTCCTACAATGAGCAGTTCTTC. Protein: CASERRTISSYNEQFF. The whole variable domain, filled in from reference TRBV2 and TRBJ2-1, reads EPEVTQTPSHQVTQMGQEVILRCVPISNHLYFYWYRQILGQKVEFLVSFYNNEISEKSEIFDDQFSVERPDGSNFTLKIRSTKLEDSAMYFCASERRTISSYNEQFFGPGTRLTVL.

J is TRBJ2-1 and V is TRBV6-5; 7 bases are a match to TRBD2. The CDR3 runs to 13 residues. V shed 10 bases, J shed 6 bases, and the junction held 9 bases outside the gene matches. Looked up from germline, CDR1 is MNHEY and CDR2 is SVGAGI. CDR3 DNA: TGTGCCACCTGGCTAGGGGAGGGCAATGAGCAGTTCTTC. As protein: CATWLGEGNEQFF.

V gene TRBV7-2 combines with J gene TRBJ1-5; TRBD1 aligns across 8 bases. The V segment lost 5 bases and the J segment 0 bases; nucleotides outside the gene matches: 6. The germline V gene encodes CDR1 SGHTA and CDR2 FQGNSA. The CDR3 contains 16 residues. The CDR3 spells CASSPWTGNSNQPQHF. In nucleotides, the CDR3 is TGTGCCAGCAGCCCCTGGACAGGGAATAGCAATCAGCCCCAGCATTTT.

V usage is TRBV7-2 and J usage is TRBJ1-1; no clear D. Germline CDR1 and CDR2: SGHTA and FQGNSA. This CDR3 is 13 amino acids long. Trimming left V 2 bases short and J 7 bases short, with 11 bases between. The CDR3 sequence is CASSLNRLGEAFF. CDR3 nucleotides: TGTGCCAGCAGCTTAAACCGTCTAGGTGAAGCTTTCTTT. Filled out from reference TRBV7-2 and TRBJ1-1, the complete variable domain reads GAGVSQSPSNKVTEKGKDVELRCDPISGHTALYWYRQSLGQGLEFLIYFQGNSAPDKSGLPSDRFSAERTGGSVSTLTIQRTQQEDSAVYLCASSLNRLGEAFFGQGTRLTVV.

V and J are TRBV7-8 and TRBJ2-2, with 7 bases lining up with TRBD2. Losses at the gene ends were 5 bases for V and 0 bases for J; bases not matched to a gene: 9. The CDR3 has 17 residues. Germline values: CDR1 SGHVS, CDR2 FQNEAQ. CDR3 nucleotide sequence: TGTGCCAGCAGCGTGAGGAGGAGCGGGGCGAACACCGGGGAGCTGTTTTTT. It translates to CASSVRRSGANTGELFF.

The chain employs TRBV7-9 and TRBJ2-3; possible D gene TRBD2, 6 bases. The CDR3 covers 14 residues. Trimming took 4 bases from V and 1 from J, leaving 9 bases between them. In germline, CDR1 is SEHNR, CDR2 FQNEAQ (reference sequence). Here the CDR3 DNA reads TGTGCCAGCAGCTCAGCTAGCGGCACAGATACGCAGTATTTT. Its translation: CASSSASGTDTQYF.

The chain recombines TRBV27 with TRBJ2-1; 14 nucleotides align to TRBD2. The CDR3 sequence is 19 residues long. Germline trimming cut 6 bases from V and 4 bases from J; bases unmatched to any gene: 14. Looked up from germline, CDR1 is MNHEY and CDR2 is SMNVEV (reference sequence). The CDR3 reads CASRPNRLAGGKLYNEQFF. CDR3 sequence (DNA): TGTGCCAGCAGACCAAACCGACTAGCGGGGGGGAAGCTATACAATGAGCAGTTCTTC.

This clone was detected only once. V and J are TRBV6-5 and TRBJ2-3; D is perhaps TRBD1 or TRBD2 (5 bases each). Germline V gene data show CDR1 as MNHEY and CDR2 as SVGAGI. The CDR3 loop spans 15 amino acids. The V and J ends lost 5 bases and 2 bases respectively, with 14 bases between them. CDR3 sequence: CASSTTHGTTDTQYF. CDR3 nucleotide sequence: TGTGCCAGCAGTACCACACATGGGACCACAGATACGCAGTATTTT.

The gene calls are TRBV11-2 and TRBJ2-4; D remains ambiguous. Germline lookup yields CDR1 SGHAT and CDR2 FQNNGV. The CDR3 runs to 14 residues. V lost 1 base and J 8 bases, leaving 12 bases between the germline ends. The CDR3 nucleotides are TGTGCCAGCAGCTTAGGCTGGACGAGGCACATTCAGTACTTC. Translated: CASSLGWTRHIQYF.

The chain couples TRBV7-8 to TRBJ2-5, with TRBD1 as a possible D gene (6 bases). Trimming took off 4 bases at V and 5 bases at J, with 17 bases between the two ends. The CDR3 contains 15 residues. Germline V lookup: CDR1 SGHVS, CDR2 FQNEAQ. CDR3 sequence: CASSSTTGPGETQYF. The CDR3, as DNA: TGTGCCAGCAGCTCCACGACAGGACCAGGGGAGACCCAGTACTTC.

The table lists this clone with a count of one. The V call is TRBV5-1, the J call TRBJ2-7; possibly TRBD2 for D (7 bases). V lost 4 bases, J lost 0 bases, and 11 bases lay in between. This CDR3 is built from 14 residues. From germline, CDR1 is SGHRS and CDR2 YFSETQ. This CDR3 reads CASSGRGPSYEQYF. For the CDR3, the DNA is TGCGCCAGCAGCGGGCGGGGGCCCTCCTACGAGCAGTACTTC.

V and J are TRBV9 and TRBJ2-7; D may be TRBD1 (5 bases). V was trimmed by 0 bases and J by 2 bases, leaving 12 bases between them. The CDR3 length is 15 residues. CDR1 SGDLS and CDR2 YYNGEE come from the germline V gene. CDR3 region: CASSVAPQGTYEQYF. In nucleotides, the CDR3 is TGTGCCAGCAGCGTAGCTCCTCAGGGAACCTACGAGCAGTACTTC.

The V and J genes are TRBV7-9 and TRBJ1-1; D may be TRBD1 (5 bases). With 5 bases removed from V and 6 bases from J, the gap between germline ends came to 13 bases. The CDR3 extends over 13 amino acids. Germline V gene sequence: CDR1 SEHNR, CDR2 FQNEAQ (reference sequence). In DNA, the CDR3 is TGTGCCAGCAGCACCCTCGGGACGGCTGAAGCTTTCTTT. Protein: CASSTLGTAEAFF.

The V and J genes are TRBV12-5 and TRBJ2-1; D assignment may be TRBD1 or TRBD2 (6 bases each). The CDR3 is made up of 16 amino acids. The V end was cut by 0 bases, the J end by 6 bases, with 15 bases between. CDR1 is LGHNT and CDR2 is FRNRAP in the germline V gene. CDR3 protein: CASGLVPSEDSNEQFF. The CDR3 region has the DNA TGTGCTAGTGGTTTGGTCCCTAGCGAGGACAGCAATGAGCAGTTCTTC. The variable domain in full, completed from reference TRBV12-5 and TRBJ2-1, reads DARVTQTPRHKVTEMGQEVTMRCQPILGHNTVFWYRQTMMQGLELLAYFRNRAPLDDSGMPKDRFSAEMPDATLATLKIQPSEPRDSAVYFCASGLVPSEDSNEQFFGPGTRLTVL.

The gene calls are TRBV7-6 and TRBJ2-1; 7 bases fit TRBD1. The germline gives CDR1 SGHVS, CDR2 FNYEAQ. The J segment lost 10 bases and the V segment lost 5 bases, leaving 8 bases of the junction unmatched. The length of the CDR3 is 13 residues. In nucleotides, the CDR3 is TGTGCCAGCAGCCGAGACGGGACAGAGGAGCAGTTCTTC. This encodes CASSRDGTEEQFF.